The 8 T cell receptor beta chains below come from one sample, sequenced in a study of metastatic and nonmetastatic thyroid tumors (dated by TCRdb to about 2020). Receptors were amplified or captured by PCR. Sequencer: Illumina HiSeq 4000. TCRdb reran the public reads through fastp at Q25 and MiXCR, keeping productive beta chains. Recorded for this sample are more than 25,000 clones; under 30% of them occurred a single time. Jointly, the top ten make up 5% to 6.5% of the sample. No patient had received any treatment before thyroid surgery. Sequenced sample: blood. The receptors shown here come from a female donor with papillary thyroid cancer or a benign thyroid nodule (not recorded which). Some clones in this sample may be carry-over from other donors' samples.

The J gene is TRBJ2-2, the V gene TRBV6-4, with D maybe TRBD2 (6 bases). There are 16 residues in the CDR3. Germline lookup yields CDR1 MRHNA and CDR2 SNTAGT. Between the trimmed V and J ends, which lost 0 bases and 3 bases, there was a span of 11 bases. Here the CDR3 reads CASSDSGPGDTGELFF. The CDR3 DNA reads TGTGCCAGCAGTGACTCGGGGCCGGGAGACACCGGGGAGCTGTTTTTT.

This clone has a count of ten or more. The chain combines TRBV20-1 with TRBJ1-2, with TRBD1 matching 9 bases. Losses at the gene ends were 7 bases for V and 10 bases for J; bases not matched to a gene: 13. Germline V gene sequence: CDR1 DFQATT, CDR2 SNEGSKA (reference sequence). The CDR3 spans 13 residues. CDR3 in DNA: TGCAGTGTTCTAGACCGGGACAGGGTTCACTACACCTTC. This sequence encodes CSVLDRDRVHYTF.

This clone was detected ten times or more. The V call is TRBV5-6, the J call TRBJ2-1; 8 bases line up with TRBD2. J was trimmed by 7 bases and V by 6 bases; bases with no gene match: 15. The CDR3 length is 16 residues. The germline V gene has CDR1 SGHDT and CDR2 YYEEEE. CDR3 loop: CASTQQRLAGGNEQFF. The DNA of the CDR3 is TGTGCCAGCACCCAGCAGCGGCTAGCGGGTGGGAATGAGCAGTTCTTC.

This clone showed up just a few times. A read error may produce the germline difference seen at one junction end. The rearrangement joins TRBV2 to TRBJ1-2; D is uncertain. Germline V gives CDR1 SNHLY, CDR2 FYNNEI. This CDR3 region has 13 residues. CDR3 nucleotide sequence: TGTGCCAGCAGTGAAGGACAAAGCTATGACTACACCTTC. Protein product: CASSEGQSYDYTF.

There are many counts of this clone. Within the sample, other DNA sequences also encode this same CDR3. CDR3 nucleotides: TGCGCCAGCAGCTTGGGGACAGGGGGCTATGGCTACACCTTC. Translation gives CASSLGTGGYGYTF. V and J are TRBV5-1 and TRBJ1-2, with 10 bases that match TRBD1. Trimming at V came to 0 bases and at J to 4 bases, leaving 0 bases not matched to a gene. The CDR3 sequence is 14 residues long. CDR1 is SGHRS and CDR2 is YFSETQ in the germline V gene. The full variable domain, its missing parts supplied by reference TRBV5-1 and TRBJ1-2, is KAGVTQTPRYLIKTRGQQVTLSCSPISGHRSVSWYQQTPGQGLQFLFEYFSETQRNKGNFPGRFSGRQFSNSRSEMNVSTLELGDSALYLCASSLGTGGYGYTFGSGTRLTVV.

V is TRBV4-2 and J is TRBJ2-3; the D gene is possibly TRBD2 (6 bases). Trimming left V 4 bases short and J 5 bases short, with 13 bases between. The CDR3 spans 14 residues. CDR1 is LGHNA, CDR2 YNFKEQ, per germline. The CDR3 region is CASSPSAAEDTQYF. CDR3 DNA: TGTGCCAGCAGCCCTAGCGCGGCGGAAGATACGCAGTATTTT.

This clone occurred many times. V is TRBV4-2 and J is TRBJ2-5, with 8 bases identical to TRBD2. J lost 5 bases, V lost 4 bases, and 12 bases had no gene match. The CDR3 covers 16 residues. Germline assignment: CDR1 LGHNA and CDR2 YNFKEQ. The CDR3 bases are TGTGCCAGCAGCCCCCGGACTAGCCGGAGCAGGGAGACCCAGTACTTC. This sequence encodes CASSPRTSRSRETQYF.

This clone was counted a few times. An end of the junction does not agree with germline; a read error may underlie this. This chain connects TRBV12-5 to TRBJ2-2; the D gene is possibly TRBD1 (6 bases). From germline, CDR1 is LGHNT and CDR2 FRNRAP. The CDR3 consists of 13 residues. The CDR3 region is CASAQQGVGDLFF. The CDR3 nucleotides read TGTGCTAGTGCCCAACAGGGTGTTGGGGATCTGTTTTTT.